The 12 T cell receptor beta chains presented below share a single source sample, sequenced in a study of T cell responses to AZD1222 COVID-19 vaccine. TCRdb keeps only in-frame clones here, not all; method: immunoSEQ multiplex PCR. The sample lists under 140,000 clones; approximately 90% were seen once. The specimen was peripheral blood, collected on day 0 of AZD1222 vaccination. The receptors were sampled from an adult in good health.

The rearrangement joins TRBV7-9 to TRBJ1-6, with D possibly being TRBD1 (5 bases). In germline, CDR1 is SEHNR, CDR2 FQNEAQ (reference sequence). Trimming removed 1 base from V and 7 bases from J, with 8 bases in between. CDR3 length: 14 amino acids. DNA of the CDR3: TGTGCCAGCAGCTTAGTAGGGGTGAATTCACCCCTCCACTTT. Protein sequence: CASSLVGVNSPLHF.

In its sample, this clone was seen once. DNA of the CDR3: TGTGCCAGCGGCCTTTGGGGGGACCCCTTCGGGGAGCTGTTTTTT. This translates into CASGLWGDPFGELFF. The chain carries TRBV5-4 and TRBJ2-2; perhaps TRBD2 as D (6 bases). This CDR3 has 15 amino acids. Trimming stripped 7 bases from V and 7 bases from J, with 20 bases between. Looked up from germline, CDR1 is SGHNT and CDR2 is YYREEE (reference sequence).

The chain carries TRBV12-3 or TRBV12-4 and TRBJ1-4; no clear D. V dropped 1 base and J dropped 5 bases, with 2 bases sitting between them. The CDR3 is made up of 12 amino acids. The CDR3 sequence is CASSLGNEKLFF. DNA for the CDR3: TGTGCCAGCAGTTTAGGGAATGAAAAACTGTTTTTT.

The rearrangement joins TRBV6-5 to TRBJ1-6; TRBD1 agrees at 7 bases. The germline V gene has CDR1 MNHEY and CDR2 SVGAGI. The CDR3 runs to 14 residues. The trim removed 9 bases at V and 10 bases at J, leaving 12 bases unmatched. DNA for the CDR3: TGTGCCAGTGTAGGAGGGGGCAGCCGCTCACCCCTCCACTTT. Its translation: CASVGGGSRSPLHF.

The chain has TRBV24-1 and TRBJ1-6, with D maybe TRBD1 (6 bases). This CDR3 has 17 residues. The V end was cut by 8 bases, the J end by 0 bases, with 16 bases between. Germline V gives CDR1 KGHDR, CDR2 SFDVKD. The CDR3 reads CATTGVQVSSYNSPLHF. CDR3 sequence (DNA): TGTGCCACCACAGGGGTCCAAGTCAGCTCCTATAATTCACCCCTCCACTTT.

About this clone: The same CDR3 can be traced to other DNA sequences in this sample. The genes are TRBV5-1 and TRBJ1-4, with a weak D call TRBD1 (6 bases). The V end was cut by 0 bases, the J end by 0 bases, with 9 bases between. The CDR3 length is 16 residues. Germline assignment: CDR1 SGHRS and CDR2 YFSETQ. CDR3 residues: CASSLDGGATNEKLFF. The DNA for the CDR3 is TGCGCCAGCAGCTTGGATGGGGGCGCAACTAATGAAAAACTGTTTTTT. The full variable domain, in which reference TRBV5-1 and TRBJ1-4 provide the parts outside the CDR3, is KAGVTQTPRYLIKTRGQQVTLSCSPISGHRSVSWYQQTPGQGLQFLFEYFSETQRNKGNFPGRFSGRQFSNSRSEMNVSTLELGDSALYLCASSLDGGATNEKLFFGSGTQLSVL.

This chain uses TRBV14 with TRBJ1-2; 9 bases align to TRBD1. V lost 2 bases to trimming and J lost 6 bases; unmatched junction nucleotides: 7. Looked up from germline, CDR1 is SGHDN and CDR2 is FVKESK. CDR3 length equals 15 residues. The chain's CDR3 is CASSQWDRVNDGYTF. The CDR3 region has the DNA TGTGCCAGCAGCCAATGGGACAGGGTGAACGATGGCTACACCTTC.

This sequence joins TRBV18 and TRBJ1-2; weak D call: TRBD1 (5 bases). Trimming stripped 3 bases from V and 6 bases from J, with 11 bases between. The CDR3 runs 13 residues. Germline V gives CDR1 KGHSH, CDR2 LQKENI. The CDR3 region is CASSPRQGHGYTF. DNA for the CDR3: TGTGCCAGCTCACCCCGGCAGGGTCATGGCTACACCTTC.

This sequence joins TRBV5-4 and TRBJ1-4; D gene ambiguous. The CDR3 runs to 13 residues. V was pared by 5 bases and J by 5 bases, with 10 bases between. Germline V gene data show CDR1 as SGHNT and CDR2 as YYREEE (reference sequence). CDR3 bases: TGTGCCAGCAGTAGGAGACTGAATGAAAAACTGTTTTTT. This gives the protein CASSRRLNEKLFF.

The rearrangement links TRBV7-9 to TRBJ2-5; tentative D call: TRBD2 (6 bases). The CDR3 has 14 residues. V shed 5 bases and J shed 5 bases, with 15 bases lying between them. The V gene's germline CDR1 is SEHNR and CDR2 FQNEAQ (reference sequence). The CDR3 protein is CASSSGIGRETQYF. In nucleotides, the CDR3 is TGTGCCAGCAGCAGCGGTATTGGGAGGGAGACCCAGTACTTC. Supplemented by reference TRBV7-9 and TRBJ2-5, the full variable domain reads DTGVSQNPRHKITKRGQNVTFRCDPISEHNRLYWYRQTLGQGPEFLTYFQNEAQLEKSRLLSDRFSAERPKGSFSTLEIQRTEQGDSAMYLCASSSGIGRETQYFGPGTRLLVL.

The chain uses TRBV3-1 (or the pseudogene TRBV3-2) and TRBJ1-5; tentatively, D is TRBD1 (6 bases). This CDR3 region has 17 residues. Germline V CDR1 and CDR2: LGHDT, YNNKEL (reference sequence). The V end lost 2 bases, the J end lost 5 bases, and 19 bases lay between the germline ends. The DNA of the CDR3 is TGTGCCAGCAGCCAACGGGGGGGCCCATCCGATTATCAGCCCCAGCATTTT. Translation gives CASSQRGGPSDYQPQHF.

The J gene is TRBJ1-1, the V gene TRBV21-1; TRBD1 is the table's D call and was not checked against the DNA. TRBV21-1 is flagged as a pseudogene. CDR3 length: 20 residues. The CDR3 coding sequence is TGTGCCAGCAGCAAAGACCCTCCGGCCCACGGACCGACAGGGCCCGCTGAAGCTTTCTTT. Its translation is CASSKDPPAHGPTGPAEAFF.